These 18 T cell receptor beta chains were sequenced from one sample in a study of blood T cell repertoires in COVID-19. The table came from immunoSEQ multiplex PCR; TCRdb's copy has only in-frame clones and leaves some out. The sample yields about 190,000 clones, more than 70% seen once. Sequenced: peripheral blood. The receptors originated from a woman older than 75 with active or convalescent COVID-19.

V usage is TRBV28 and J usage is TRBJ2-2, with 7 bases matching TRBD2. The CDR3 extends over 17 amino acids. J was trimmed by 4 bases and V by 6 bases; bases with no gene match: 14. Germline lookup yields CDR1 MDHEN and CDR2 SYDVKM. The CDR3 spells CASSSPASGRTTGELFF. CDR3 DNA: TGTGCCAGCAGCTCCCCGGCTTCCGGGAGGACCACCGGGGAGCTGTTTTTT.

J is TRBJ2-1 and V is TRBV15, with D unresolved. The CDR3 loop spans 18 amino acids. The germline V gene has CDR1 LNHNV and CDR2 YYDKDF (reference sequence). V was clipped by 0 bases and J by 0 bases, with 15 bases between them. For the CDR3, the DNA is TGTGCCACCAGCAGAGATTTGCTAGACCTGAGCTCCTACAATGAGCAGTTCTTC. Translating it yields CATSRDLLDLSSYNEQFF.

The sample holds many counts of this clone. The chain links TRBV7-6 to TRBJ2-1; TRBD2 matches at 9 bases. CDR1 and CDR2 from the germline V gene are SGHVS and FNYEAQ. The CDR3 runs 16 residues. Unmatched junction bases numbered 5, after V lost 5 bases and J lost 0 bases. This CDR3 reads CASSSVSGGSYNEQFF. In DNA, the CDR3 is TGTGCCAGCAGCAGTGTTAGCGGGGGCTCCTACAATGAGCAGTTCTTC.

The chain recombines TRBV27 with TRBJ1-6; TRBD1 aligns across 11 bases. The CDR3 covers 18 residues. From germline, CDR1 is MNHEY and CDR2 SMNVEV (reference sequence). Trimming at V came to 5 bases and at J to 3 bases, leaving 9 bases not matched to a gene. The CDR3, as DNA: TGTGCCAGCAGTCTCCGGACAGGGGGCTTGATCTATAATTCACCCCTCCACTTT. Translation: CASSLRTGGLIYNSPLHF.

Points on this clone: An end of the junction does not agree with germline; a read error may underlie this. The V and J genes are TRBV18 and TRBJ2-1; 11 bases fit TRBD2. The germline V gene encodes CDR1 KGHSH and CDR2 LQKENI. The CDR3 has 15 amino acids. The CDR3 DNA is TGTGCCAGCTCACCAGATCCCCTAGCGGGGGGCGTCGCGGTCTTC. This sequence encodes CASSPDPLAGGVAVF.

The chain carries TRBV2 and TRBJ2-7; a weak D match, TRBD2 (7 bases). The CDR3 runs to 15 residues. From germline, CDR1 is SNHLY and CDR2 FYNNEI. The V end was cut by 8 bases, the J end by 5 bases, with 22 bases between. The DNA of the CDR3 is TGTGCCAGCTCTCCCCGGGCGCGGGGGCCTAACGAGCAGTACTTC. It codes for CASSPRARGPNEQYF.

To note about this clone: The same CDR3 can be traced to other DNA sequences in this sample. The chain recombines TRBV5-5 with TRBJ1-5; possible D gene TRBD1, 5 bases. V was cut by 4 bases and J by 5 bases, with 10 bases left in between. The CDR3 totals 13 residues. Germline values: CDR1 SGHKS, CDR2 YYEKEE (reference sequence). CDR3 residues: CASSLAGDQPQHF. The CDR3 DNA follows: TGTGCCAGCAGCCTTGCGGGGGATCAGCCCCAGCATTTT.

The chain combines TRBV10-1 with TRBJ2-1, with 12 bases lining up with TRBD1. CDR1 is WNHNN, CDR2 SYGVQD, per germline (reference sequence). With 2 bases clipped from V and 10 bases from J, the junction kept 3 bases outside the gene matches. This CDR3 spans 14 amino acids. CDR3 amino acids: CASSEGTGGREQFF. DNA of the CDR3: TGCGCCAGCAGTGAGGGGACAGGGGGCAGGGAGCAGTTCTTC.

This sequence joins TRBV7-6 and TRBJ1-4; D gene uncertain. Trimming pared 2 bases from V and 8 bases from J, leaving 15 bases between. There are 15 residues in the CDR3. Germline CDR1 is SGHVS and CDR2 is FNYEAQ. CDR3 sequence (DNA): TGTGCCAGCAGCTTAAGCCGAACCCTCGGGGAAAAACTGTTTTTT. Encoded protein: CASSLSRTLGEKLFF.

The V gene is TRBV10-1, the J gene TRBJ2-3; 10 bases map to TRBD2. From germline, CDR1 is WNHNN and CDR2 SYGVQD (reference sequence). The CDR3 contains 15 residues. J gave up 1 base and V 2 bases, and 0 bases lay outside the gene matches. The CDR3: CASSELAGGTDTQYF. CDR3 bases: TGCGCCAGCAGTGAGCTAGCGGGGGGCACAGATACGCAGTATTTT.

As concerns this clone: The same CDR3 arises from other DNA sequences in this sample as well. V usage is TRBV3-1 (or the pseudogene TRBV3-2) and J usage is TRBJ1-2, with 8 bases fitting TRBD1. The CDR3 has 14 residues. The V gene end was trimmed by 6 bases and the J gene end by 3 bases; junction bases not matched to a gene: 6. The germline CDR1 and CDR2 sequences are LGHDT and YNNKEL (reference sequence). CDR3 DNA: TGTGCCAGCAGATGGACAGGGAAGGACTATGGCTACACCTTC. Protein sequence: CASRWTGKDYGYTF.

This chain connects TRBV28 to TRBJ1-2, with 11 bases lining up with TRBD1. CDR3 size: 14 residues. Looked up from germline, CDR1 is MDHEN and CDR2 is SYDVKM. The ends lost 6 bases at V and 2 bases at J; junction bases unmatched: 2. CDR3 residues: CASRWTGGNYGYTF. CDR3 sequence (DNA): TGTGCCAGCAGGTGGACAGGGGGCAACTATGGCTACACCTTC.

This chain connects TRBV28 to TRBJ1-2; D possibly corresponds to TRBD1 (6 bases). This CDR3 has 13 residues. V was pared by 6 bases and J by 2 bases, with 10 bases between. Germline CDR1 and CDR2: MDHEN and SYDVKM. The CDR3 spells CASRHQGNYGYTF. The CDR3 coding sequence is TGTGCCAGCAGGCATCAGGGGAACTATGGCTACACCTTC.

This clone has more than one count but fewer than ten. The V and J genes are TRBV6-4 and TRBJ1-2; 9 positions match TRBD1. V gave up 6 bases and J gave up 4 bases; unmatched junction bases: 3. The CDR3 covers 13 residues. CDR1 MRHNA and CDR2 SNTAGT come from the germline V gene. CDR3 protein: CASRATGGYGYTF. Written as DNA, the CDR3 is TGTGCCAGCAGAGCGACAGGGGGCTATGGCTACACCTTC.

V usage is TRBV4-1 and J usage is TRBJ2-7, with 7 positions matching TRBD1. With 1 base clipped from V and 4 bases from J, the junction kept 7 bases outside the gene matches. The CDR3 is 15 amino acids. Germline assignment: CDR1 MGHRA and CDR2 YSYEKL. The DNA of the CDR3 is TGCGCCAGCAGCCAAGTATCACAGGGGAAGTACGAGCAGTACTTC. This codes for CASSQVSQGKYEQYF.

This chain links TRBV5-1 with TRBJ2-3; unclear D gene. Per germline, CDR1 SGHRS and CDR2 YFSETQ. The CDR3 has 11 residues. V was cut by 3 bases and J by 6 bases, with 5 bases left in between. CDR3 region: CASSSVDTQYF. For the CDR3, the DNA is TGCGCCAGCAGCTCGGTGGATACGCAGTATTTT.

J is TRBJ1-2 and V is TRBV28; possible D gene TRBD1, 6 bases. The germline gives CDR1 MDHEN, CDR2 SYDVKM. This CDR3 contains 13 residues. V was clipped by 6 bases and J by 8 bases, with 16 bases between them. CDR3 nucleotide sequence: TGTGCCAGCAGCCCCAGAGGGACATTCGGCTACACCTTC. This translates into CASSPRGTFGYTF.

This rearrangement joins TRBV29-1 to TRBJ2-1; D perhaps matches TRBD2 (5 bases). This CDR3 is built from 14 residues. The V gene lost 5 bases and the J gene lost 15 bases, with 26 bases spanning the gap. CDR1 is SQVTM, CDR2 ANQGSEA, per germline. CDR3 residues: CSVIHRGLYNEWFF. The CDR3 nucleotides read TGCAGCGTTATACACCGGGGTCTATACAATGAGTGGTTCTTC.